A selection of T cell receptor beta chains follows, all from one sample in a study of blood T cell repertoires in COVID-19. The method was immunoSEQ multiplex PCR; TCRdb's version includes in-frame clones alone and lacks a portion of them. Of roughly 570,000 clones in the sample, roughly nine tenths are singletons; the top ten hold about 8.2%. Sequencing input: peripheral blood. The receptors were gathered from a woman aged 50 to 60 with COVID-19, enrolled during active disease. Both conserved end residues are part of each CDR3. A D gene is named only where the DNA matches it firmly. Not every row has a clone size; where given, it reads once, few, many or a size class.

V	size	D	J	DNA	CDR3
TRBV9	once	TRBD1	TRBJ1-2	TGTGCCAGCAGCTCCCGGGCGATGGACAGGGGGGGAGGCTACACCTTC	CASSSRAMDRGGGYTF
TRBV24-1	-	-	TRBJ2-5	TGTGCCACCAGTCTCACGGGGGTAGAGACCCAGTACTTC	CATSLTGVETQYF
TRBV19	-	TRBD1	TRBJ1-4	TGTGCCGTAAGGACAGGGGAAAAACTGTTTTTT	CAVRTGEKLFF
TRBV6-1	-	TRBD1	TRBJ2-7	TGTGCCAGCAGTGAAGGGGTCCGGGACAGGGGCTACGAGCAGTACTTC	CASSEGVRDRGYEQYF
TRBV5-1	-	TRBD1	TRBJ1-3	TGCGCCAGCAGCTCGACCCCGCTCAGGGGGAAGGGAAACACCATATATTTT	CASSSTPLRGKGNTIYF
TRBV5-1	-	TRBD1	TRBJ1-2	TGCGCCAGCAGCCCCCGGGACAGGGGGCGCAGGGGATATGGCTACACCTTC	CASSPRDRGRRGYGYTF
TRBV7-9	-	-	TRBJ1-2	TGTGCCAGCAGCTTATATTCCTATGGCTACACCTTC	CASSLYSYGYTF
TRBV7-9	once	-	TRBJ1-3	TGTGCCAGCAGAATAGGGGTTGGCAGAGGAAACACCATATATTTT	CASRIGVGRGNTIYF
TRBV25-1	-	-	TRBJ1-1	TGTGCCAGCAGCACACAGGGAAGCACTGAAGCTTTCTTT	CASSTQGSTEAFF
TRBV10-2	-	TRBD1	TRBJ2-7	TGCGCCAGCACCGACAGGGGGCGGCTTGTCGACGAGCAGTACTTC	CASTDRGRLVDEQYF
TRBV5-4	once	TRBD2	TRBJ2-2	TGTGCCAGCAGCTTCGAGCGGGGGGAGAACACCGGGGAGCTGTTTTTT	CASSFERGENTGELFF
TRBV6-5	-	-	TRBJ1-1	TGTGCCAGCAGTTACGCAGGGTCGTACACTGAAGCTTTCTTT	CASSYAGSYTEAFF
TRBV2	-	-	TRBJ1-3	TGTGCCAGCAGTGAAGTCACAGGTGGAAACACCATATATTTT	CASSEVTGGNTIYF
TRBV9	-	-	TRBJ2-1	TGTGCCAGCAGCGTAGCGGGGGGCCCAAACAATGAGCAGTTCTTC	CASSVAGGPNNEQFF
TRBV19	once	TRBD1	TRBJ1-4	TGTGCCAGTTCGGACAGGCGAAATGAAAAACTGTTTTTT	CASSDRRNEKLFF
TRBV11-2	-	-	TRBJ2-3	TGTGCCAGCAGTCTAGGGGGTCGCGAAACAGATACGCAGTATTTT	CASSLGGRETDTQYF
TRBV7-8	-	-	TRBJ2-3	TGTGCCAGCGCCTCGGAGAGAGCTACGACAGATACGCAGTATTTT	CASASERATTDTQYF
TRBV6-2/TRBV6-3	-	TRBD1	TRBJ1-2	TGTGCCAGCAGTTACCCCCGGGACAGGGGCTATGGCTACACCTTC	CASSYPRDRGYGYTF
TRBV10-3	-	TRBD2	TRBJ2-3	TGTGCCATCACCAAACTAGCGGGGGGGTCTCAGCCAGATACGCAGTATTTT	CAITKLAGGSQPDTQYF
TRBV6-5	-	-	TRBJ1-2	TGTGCCAGCAGTTACCGCGGATCACGGATCTATGGCTACACCTTC	CASSYRGSRIYGYTF
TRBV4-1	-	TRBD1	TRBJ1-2	TGCGCCAGCAGCCAAGTTACTCAGGGGGCCGCCTATGGCTACACCTTC	CASSQVTQGAAYGYTF
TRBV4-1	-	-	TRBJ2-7	TGCGCCAGCAGCCAAGGAGGACTCAATCTACGTGAGCAGTACTTC	CASSQGGLNLREQYF
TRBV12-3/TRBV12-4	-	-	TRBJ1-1	TGTGCCAGCAGTTGGGGGGTGAACACTGAAGCTTTCTTT	CASSWGVNTEAFF
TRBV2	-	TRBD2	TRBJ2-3	TGTGCCAGCAGTAGTAGCGGGGGGGCGACAGATACGCAGTATTTT	CASSSSGGATDTQYF
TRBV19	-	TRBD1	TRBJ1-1	TGTGCCAGTAGTGCATGGACAGGGCATATCACTGAAGCTTTCTTT	CASSAWTGHITEAFF
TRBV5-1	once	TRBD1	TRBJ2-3	TGCGCCAGCAGCTGGGACAGGGGCGTAGATACGCAGTATTTT	CASSWDRGVDTQYF
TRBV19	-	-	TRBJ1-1	TGTGCCAGTAGTAAGGGAACAGGCCAGAACACTGAAGCTTTCTTT	CASSKGTGQNTEAFF
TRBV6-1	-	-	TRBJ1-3	TGTGCCAGCAGTGAAGCGGCGGGAGTACAGAGAAACACCATATATTTT	CASSEAAGVQRNTIYF
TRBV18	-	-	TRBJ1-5	TGTGCCAGCTCACCAGGGCCGCATCAGCCCCAGCATTTT	CASSPGPHQPQHF
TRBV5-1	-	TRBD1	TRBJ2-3	TGCGCCAGCAGCCAAGGGGGCTTAGATACGCAGTATTTT	CASSQGGLDTQYF
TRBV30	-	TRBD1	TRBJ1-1	TGTGCCTGGACTAGGGACAGGGGAAACACTGAAGCTTTCTTT	CAWTRDRGNTEAFF
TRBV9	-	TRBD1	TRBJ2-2	TGTGCCAGCAGCGTAGACGTAGAGGGGGCCACCGGGGAGCTGTTTTTT	CASSVDVEGATGELFF
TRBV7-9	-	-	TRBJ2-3	TGTGCCAGCAGGGAAAAGACAGGCTCAGATACGCAGTATTTT	CASREKTGSDTQYF
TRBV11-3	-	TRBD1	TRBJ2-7	TGTGCCAGCAGCGCCTCGACAGGGGGGCAGTACTTC	CASSASTGGQYF
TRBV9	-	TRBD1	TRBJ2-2	TGTGCCAGCAGCGCACCCGGACAGGGCACCGGGGAGCTGTTTTTT	CASSAPGQGTGELFF
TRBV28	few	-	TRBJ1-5	TGTGCCAGCAGTTTAACAGGGAAAGGTCAGCCCCAGCATTTT	CASSLTGKGQPQHF
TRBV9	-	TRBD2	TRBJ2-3	TGTGCCAGCAGCGTATCAGGCGGGGGGAACACAGATACGCAGTATTTT	CASSVSGGGNTDTQYF
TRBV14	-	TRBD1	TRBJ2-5	TGTGCCAGCAGCCAAGATAAAGAGGGGGCCTTACCGTACCAAGAGACCCAGTACTTC	CASSQDKEGALPYQETQYF
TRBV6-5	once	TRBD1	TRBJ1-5	TGTGCCAGCACCCTGGACAGGGTAGGGAATCAGCCCCAGCATTTT	CASTLDRVGNQPQHF
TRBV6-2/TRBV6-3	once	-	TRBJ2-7	TGTGCCAGCAGTTACTGGCAGGGCCCCTACGAGCAGTACTTC	CASSYWQGPYEQYF
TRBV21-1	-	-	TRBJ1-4	TGTGCCAGCAGGCTAGAAAAACTGTTTTTT	CASRLEKLFF
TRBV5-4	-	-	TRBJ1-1	TGTGCCAGCAGCTTTACTCCCGTGGACACTGAAGCTTTCTTT	CASSFTPVDTEAFF
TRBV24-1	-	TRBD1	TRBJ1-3	TGTGCCACCAGTGACAGACAGGGAGGAAACACCATATATTTT	CATSDRQGGNTIYF
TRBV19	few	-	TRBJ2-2	TGTGCTACTAGAGACGGGGGGCCCGACACCGGGGAGCTGTTTTTT	CATRDGGPDTGELFF
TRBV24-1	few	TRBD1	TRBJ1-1	TGTGCCACCAGTGATTACCGGACAGGTGAAGCTTTCTTT	CATSDYRTGEAFF
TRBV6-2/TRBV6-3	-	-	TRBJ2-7	TGTGCCAGCAGTTACGGCAGATTCTACGAGCAGTACTTC	CASSYGRFYEQYF
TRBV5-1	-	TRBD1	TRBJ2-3	TGCGCCAGCAGCTTGACAGGGGGCGGAACAGATACGCAGTATTTT	CASSLTGGGTDTQYF
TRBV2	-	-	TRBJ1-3	TGTGCCAGCAGTGCCCAGGGGTCCCTAACCATATATTTT	CASSAQGSLTIYF
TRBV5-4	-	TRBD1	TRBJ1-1	TGTGCCAGCAGCCGACGGGACAGTAACACTGAAGCTTTCTTT	CASSRRDSNTEAFF
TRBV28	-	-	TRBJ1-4	TGTGCCAGCAGTTCCGTAGATGCAACTAATGAAAAACTGTTTTTT	CASSSVDATNEKLFF
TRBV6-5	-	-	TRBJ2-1	TGTGCCAGCAGTTTAGGGGGGAGGGGTAATGAGCAGTTCTTC	CASSLGGRGNEQFF
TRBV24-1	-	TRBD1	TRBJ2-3	TGTGCCACCAGTGTAGGGACCCAGGGGGCAGATACGCAGTATTTT	CATSVGTQGADTQYF
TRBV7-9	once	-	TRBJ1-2	TGTGCCAGCAGCTTGGCAGGCAATGGAATGATTGGAGGCTACACCTTC	CASSLAGNGMIGGYTF